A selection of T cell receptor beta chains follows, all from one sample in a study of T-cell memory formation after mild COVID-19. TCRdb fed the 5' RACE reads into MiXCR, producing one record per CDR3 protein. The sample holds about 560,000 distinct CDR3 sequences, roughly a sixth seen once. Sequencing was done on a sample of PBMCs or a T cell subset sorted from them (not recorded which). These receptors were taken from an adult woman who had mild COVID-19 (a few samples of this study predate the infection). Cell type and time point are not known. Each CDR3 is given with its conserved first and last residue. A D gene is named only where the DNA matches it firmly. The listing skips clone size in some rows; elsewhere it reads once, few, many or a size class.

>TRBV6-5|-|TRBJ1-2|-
CASSNLGSYYGYTF
TGTGCCAGCAGCAACCTAGGGTCCTACTATGGCTACACCTTC
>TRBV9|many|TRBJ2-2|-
CASSPRVASNTGELFF
TGTGCCAGCAGCCCCCGAGTAGCGTCAAACACCGGGGAGCTGTTTTTT
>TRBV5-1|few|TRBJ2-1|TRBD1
CASSPYRDSFNEQFF
TGCGCCAGCAGCCCCTACCGGGACAGCTTCAATGAGCAGTTCTTC
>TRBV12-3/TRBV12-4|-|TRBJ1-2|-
CASTSSSQDYGYTF
TGTGCCAGCACCAGCAGCTCCCAGGACTATGGCTACACCTTC
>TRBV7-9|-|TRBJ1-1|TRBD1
CASSAWTGLITEAFF
TGTGCCAGCAGCGCCTGGACAGGCCTGATCACTGAAGCTTTCTTT
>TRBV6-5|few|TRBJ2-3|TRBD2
CASSYRIGLAGGENTQYF
TGTGCCAGCAGTTACCGCATAGGACTAGCGGGAGGTGAAAATACGCAGTATTTT
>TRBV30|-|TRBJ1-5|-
CAWSNAIGPGSNQPQHF
TGTGCCTGGAGCAACGCTATAGGGCCAGGGAGCAATCAGCCCCAGCATTTT
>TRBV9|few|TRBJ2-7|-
CASSPQGGPEQYF
TGTGCCAGCAGCCCCCAGGGTGGGCCCGAGCAGTACTTC
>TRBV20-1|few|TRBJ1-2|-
CSAANQGVYGYTF
TGCAGTGCCGCGAATCAGGGAGTTTATGGCTACACCTTC
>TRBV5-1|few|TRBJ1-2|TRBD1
CASSYALTGDYGYTF
TGCGCCAGCAGCTACGCTCTGACAGGGGACTATGGCTACACCTTC
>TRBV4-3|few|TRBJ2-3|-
CASSQDLSYTQYF
TGCGCCAGCAGCCAAGATCTATCGTATACGCAGTATTTT
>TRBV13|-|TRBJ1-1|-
CASSSRGSREAFF
TGTGCCAGCAGCTCGCGGGGTTCGCGTGAAGCTTTCTTT
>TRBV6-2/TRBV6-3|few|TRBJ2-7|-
CASTAEYEQYF
TGTGCCAGTACAGCTGAGTACGAGCAGTACTTC
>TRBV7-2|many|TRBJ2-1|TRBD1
CASSSQVGQDKIGFF
TGTGCCAGCAGCTCCCAGGTGGGACAGGATAAAATTGGGTTCTTC
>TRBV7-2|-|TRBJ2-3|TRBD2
CASSGQSGTYTDTQYF
TGTGCCAGCAGCGGTCAAAGCGGGACCTACACAGATACGCAGTATTTT
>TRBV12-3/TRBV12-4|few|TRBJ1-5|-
CASSLGHHSNQPQHF
TGTGCCAGCAGTCTGGGACACCATAGCAATCAGCCCCAGCATTTT
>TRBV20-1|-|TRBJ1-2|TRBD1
CSAAGQRDYYGYTF
TGCAGTGCTGCGGGACAGCGAGACTACTATGGCTACACCTTC
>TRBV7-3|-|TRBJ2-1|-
CASSGHYSDGLGWRRQFF
TGTGCCAGCAGCGGTCACTACTCCGACGGGCTAGGCTGGCGGCGGCAGTTCTTC
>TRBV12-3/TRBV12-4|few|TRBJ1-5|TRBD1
CASSPQPGGQPQHF
TGTGCCAGCAGCCCCCAACCAGGGGGTCAGCCCCAGCATTTT